The 7 T cell receptor beta chains below all came from one sample that was sequenced in a study of OX40 agonist ivuxolimab in advanced cancers. Profiling relied on immunoSEQ multiplex PCR, and the TCRdb table lists in-frame clones only, not all of them. The repertoire holds 65,000 to 95,000 clones, with 92% as singletons. Sequenced here: CD4+ or CD8+ T cells sorted from blood, sampled in a trial of the OX40 agonist ivuxolimab. These receptors came from an adult with an advanced solid tumor such as melanoma, head and neck, liver or kidney cancer.

The chain recombines TRBV6-6 with TRBJ1-4; D gene uncertain. The germline gives CDR1 MNHNY, CDR2 SVGAGI (reference sequence). Trimming took 5 bases from V and 8 from J, leaving 15 bases between them. The CDR3 covers 14 residues. The CDR3, as DNA: TGTGCCAGCAGTGCTTCGAGGGCTGGAGAAAAACTGTTTTTT. It is translated as CASSASRAGEKLFF.

This chain links TRBV5-6 with TRBJ2-1, with 7 bases fitting TRBD1. Germline V lookup: CDR1 SGHDT, CDR2 YYEEEE. Trimming took 2 bases from V and 4 from J; bases not matched to a gene: 3. The CDR3 consists of 14 residues. CDR3 sequence (DNA): TGTGCCAGCAGCTTCCCGGGACAGTACAATGAGCAGTTCTTC. This encodes CASSFPGQYNEQFF.

The CDR3 here is CASSESPVWQADHEQYF. In DNA form, the CDR3 reads TGTGCCAGCAGTGAATCTCCCGTGTGGCAGGCGGACCACGAGCAGTACTTC. The V gene is TRBV25-1, the J gene TRBJ2-7; D unresolved. The CDR3 has 17 residues. Trimming cost V 1 base and J 5 bases, with 21 bases left between them. Germline CDR1 MGHDK, CDR2 SYGVNS.

V is TRBV11-3 and J is TRBJ1-1, with D possibly matching TRBD1 (5 bases). The CDR3 runs 17 residues. CDR1 is SGHNT and CDR2 is YENEEA in the germline V gene. Trimming pared 0 bases from V and 5 bases from J, leaving 19 bases between. The CDR3 coding sequence is TGTGCCAGCAGCTTAGAAAGGGCAGGGTACGGGGGGACTGAAGCTTTCTTT. Encoded protein: CASSLERAGYGGTEAFF. Full variable domain (missing parts from reference TRBV11-3 and TRBJ1-1): EAGVVQSPRYKIIEKKQPVAFWCNPISGHNTLYWYLQNLGQGPELLIRYENEEAVDDSQLPKDRFSAERLKGVDSTLKIQPAELGDSAVYLCASSLERAGYGGTEAFFGQGTRLTVV.

The rearrangement links TRBV5-4 to TRBJ2-1; possible D gene TRBD2, 6 bases. The germline V gene encodes CDR1 SGHNT and CDR2 YYREEE (reference sequence). This CDR3 contains 13 residues. V dropped 3 bases and J dropped 5 bases, with 9 bases sitting between them. DNA of the CDR3: TGTGCCAGCAGCTCGGGACTCAACAATGAGCAGTTCTTC. As protein: CASSSGLNNEQFF.

The CDR3 protein is CASRLVADYYGYTF. CDR3 coding DNA: TGCGCCAGCAGGCTGGTCGCAGACTACTATGGCTACACCTTC. This chain joins TRBV5-1 and TRBJ1-2; the D is unclear. Deletions cut 5 bases from V and 3 bases from J, with 14 bases between. This CDR3 has 14 amino acids. In germline, CDR1 is SGHRS, CDR2 YFSETQ.

V and J are TRBV5-1 and TRBJ1-1, with a tentative D call TRBD1 (6 bases). Trimming took 1 base from V and 0 from J, leaving 7 bases between them. Germline V gene sequence: CDR1 SGHRS, CDR2 YFSETQ. CDR3 length equals 14 residues. For the CDR3, the DNA is TGCGCCAGCAGCTTGACAGGGCTGAACACTGAAGCTTTCTTT. It is translated as CASSLTGLNTEAFF.